This T cell receptor beta chain originates from a study of blood T cell repertoires in COVID-19. As for the study in general: Sample material is recorded as cDNA or gDNA derived from T cells, B-cell-depleted T cells, or PBMCs.

The CDR3 loop spans 12 amino acids. Per germline, CDR1 PRHDT and CDR2 FYEKMQ (reference sequence). The V end lost 5 bases, the J end lost 6 bases, and 7 bases lay between the germline ends. In the original analysis: Reference gene primers were amplified, and this amplification served to estimate nucleated cell counts. The table came from immunoSEQ multiplex PCR; TCRdb's copy has only in-frame clones and leaves some out. Clonal size and the V and J genes are those of that table, whereas D and trimming came from the DNA. This table holds under 450,000 clones, about 91% found once. The sample was peripheral blood. This receptor was taken from a woman aged 45 to 65 with COVID-19, enrolled during active disease. This rearrangement joins TRBV13 to TRBJ2-2; D is unresolved. CDR3 sequence (DNA): TGTGCCAGCAGCACTCTCCCCGGGGAGCTGTTTTTT. Amino acids: CASSTLPGELFF.